The 2 T cell receptor beta chains presented below share a single source sample, sequenced in a study of OX40 agonist ivuxolimab in advanced cancers. Sequencing used immunoSEQ multiplex PCR; TCRdb keeps in-frame clones, though not all of them. The profile shows tens of thousands of clones, 80% to 90% of them singletons. The input for sequencing was CD4+ or CD8+ T cells sorted from blood, taken in a trial of the OX40 agonist ivuxolimab. The receptors originated from an adult with an advanced solid tumor such as melanoma, head and neck, liver or kidney cancer.

The V and J genes are TRBV27 and TRBJ1-1; TRBD1 matches 9 bases. J gave up 1 base and V 0 bases, and 9 bases lay outside the gene matches. The CDR3 consists of 18 residues. Germline CDR1 MNHEY, CDR2 SMNVEV (reference sequence). The CDR3 loop is CASSLSTQGARPNTEAFF. The CDR3 region has the DNA TGTGCCAGCAGTTTATCGACACAGGGGGCGAGACCGAACACTGAAGCTTTCTTT.

The genes are TRBV18 and TRBJ2-1, with 10 bases identical to TRBD2. Germline V CDR1 and CDR2: KGHSH, LQKENI. J was trimmed by 4 bases and V by 1 base; bases with no gene match: 7. The CDR3 length is 17 residues. The CDR3 DNA is TGTGCCAGCTCACCACTTTCCGGGACTAGCGTTTACAATGAGCAGTTCTTC. The encoded protein is CASSPLSGTSVYNEQFF.